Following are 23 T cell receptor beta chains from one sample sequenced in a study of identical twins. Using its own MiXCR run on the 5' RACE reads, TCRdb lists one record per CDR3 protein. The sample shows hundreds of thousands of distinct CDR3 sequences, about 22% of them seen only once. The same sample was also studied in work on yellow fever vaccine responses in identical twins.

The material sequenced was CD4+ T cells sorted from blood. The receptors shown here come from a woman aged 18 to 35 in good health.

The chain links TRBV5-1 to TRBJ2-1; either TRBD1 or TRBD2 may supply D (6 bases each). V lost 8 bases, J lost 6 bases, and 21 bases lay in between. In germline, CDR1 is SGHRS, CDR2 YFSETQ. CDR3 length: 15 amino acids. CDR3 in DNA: TGCGCCAGTACACACTATAGGGGGGCCAGCAATGAGCAGTTCTTC. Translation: CASTHYRGASNEQFF.

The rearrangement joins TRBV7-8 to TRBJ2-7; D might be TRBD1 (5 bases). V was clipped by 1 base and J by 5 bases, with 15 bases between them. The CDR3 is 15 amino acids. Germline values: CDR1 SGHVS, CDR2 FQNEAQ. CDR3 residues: CASSLGSQGTHEQYF. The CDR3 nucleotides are TGTGCCAGCAGCTTAGGGTCCCAGGGTACCCACGAGCAGTACTTC.

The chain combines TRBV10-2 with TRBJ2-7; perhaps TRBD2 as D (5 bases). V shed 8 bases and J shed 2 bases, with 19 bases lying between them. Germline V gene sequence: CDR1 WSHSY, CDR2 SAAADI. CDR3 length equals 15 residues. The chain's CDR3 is CASSGAAYGAYEQYV. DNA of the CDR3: TGCGCCAGCTCCGGAGCAGCCTACGGGGCCTACGAGCAGTACGTC.

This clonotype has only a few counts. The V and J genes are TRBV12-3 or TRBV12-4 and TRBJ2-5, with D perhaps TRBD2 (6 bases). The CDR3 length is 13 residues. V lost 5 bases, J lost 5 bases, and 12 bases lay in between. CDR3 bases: TGTGCCAGCAGTCCTCGGGGGATCGAGACCCAGTACTTC. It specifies CASSPRGIETQYF.

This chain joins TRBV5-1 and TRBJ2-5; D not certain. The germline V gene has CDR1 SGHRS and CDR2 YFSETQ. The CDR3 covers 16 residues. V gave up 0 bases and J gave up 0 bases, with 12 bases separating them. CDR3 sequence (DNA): TGCGCCAGCAGCTTGGGCGGCAGCACTTACCAAGAGACCCAGTACTTC. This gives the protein CASSLGGSTYQETQYF.

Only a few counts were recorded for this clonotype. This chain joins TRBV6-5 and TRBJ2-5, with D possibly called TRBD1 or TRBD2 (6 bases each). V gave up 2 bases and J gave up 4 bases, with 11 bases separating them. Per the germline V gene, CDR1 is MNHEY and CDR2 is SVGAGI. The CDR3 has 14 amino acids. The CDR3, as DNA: TGTGCCAGCAGTTACAGGGGGGTTAGAGAGACCCAGTACTTC. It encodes CASSYRGVRETQYF.

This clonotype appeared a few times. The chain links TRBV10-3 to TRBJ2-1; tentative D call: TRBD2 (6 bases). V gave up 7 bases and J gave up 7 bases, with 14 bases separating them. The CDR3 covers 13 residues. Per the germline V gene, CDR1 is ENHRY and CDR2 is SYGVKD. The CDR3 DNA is TGTGCCATCACCCGGGACTTGGGGAATGAGCAGTTCTTC. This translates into CAITRDLGNEQFF.

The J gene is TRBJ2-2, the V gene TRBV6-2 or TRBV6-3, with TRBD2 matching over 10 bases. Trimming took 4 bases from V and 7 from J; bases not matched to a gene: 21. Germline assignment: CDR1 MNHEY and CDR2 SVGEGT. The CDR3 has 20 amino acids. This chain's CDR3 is CASSFGLLGSGRMTVGELFF. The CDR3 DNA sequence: TGTGCCAGCAGTTTTGGTCTCTTGGGTAGCGGGAGGATGACTGTCGGGGAGCTGTTTTTT.

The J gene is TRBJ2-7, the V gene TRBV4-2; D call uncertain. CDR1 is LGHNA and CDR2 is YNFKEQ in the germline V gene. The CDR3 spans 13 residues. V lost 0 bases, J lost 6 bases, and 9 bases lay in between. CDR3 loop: CASSQDPISEQYF. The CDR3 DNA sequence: TGTGCCAGCAGCCAAGATCCGATTTCCGAGCAGTACTTC.

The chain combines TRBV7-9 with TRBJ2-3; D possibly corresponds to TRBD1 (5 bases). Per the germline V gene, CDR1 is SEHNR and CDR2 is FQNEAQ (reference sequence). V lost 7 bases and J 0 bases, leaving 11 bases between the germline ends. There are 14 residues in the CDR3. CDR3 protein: CASTRTPSTDTQYF. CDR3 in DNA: TGTGCCAGCACCAGGACACCCAGCACAGATACGCAGTATTTT.

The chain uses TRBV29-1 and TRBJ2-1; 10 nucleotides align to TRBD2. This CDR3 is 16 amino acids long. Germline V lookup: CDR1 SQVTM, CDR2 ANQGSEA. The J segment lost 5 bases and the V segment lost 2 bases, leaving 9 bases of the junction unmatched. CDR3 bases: TGCAGCGTTGAACGTTATAGCGGGGGGCTCGACAATGAGCAGTTCTTC. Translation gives CSVERYSGGLDNEQFF.

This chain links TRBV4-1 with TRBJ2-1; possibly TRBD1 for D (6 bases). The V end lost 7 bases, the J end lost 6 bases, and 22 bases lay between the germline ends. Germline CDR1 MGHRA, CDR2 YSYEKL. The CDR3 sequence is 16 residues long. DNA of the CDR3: TGCGCCAGCAATACCCCGACAGGTTGGGTCGGCAATGAGCAGTTCTTC. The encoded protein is CASNTPTGWVGNEQFF.

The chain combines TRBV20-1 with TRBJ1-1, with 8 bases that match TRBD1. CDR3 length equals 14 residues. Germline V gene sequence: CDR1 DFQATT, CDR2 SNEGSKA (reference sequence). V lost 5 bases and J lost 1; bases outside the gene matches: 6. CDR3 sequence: CSARRGTGNTEAFF. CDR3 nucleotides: TGCAGTGCTCGAAGAGGGACAGGGAACACTGAAGCTTTCTTT.

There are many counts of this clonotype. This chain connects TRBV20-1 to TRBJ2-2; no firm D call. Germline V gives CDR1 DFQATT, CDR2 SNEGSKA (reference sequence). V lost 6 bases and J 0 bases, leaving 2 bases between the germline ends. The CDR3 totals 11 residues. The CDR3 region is CSATNTGELFF. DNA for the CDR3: TGCAGTGCCACGAACACCGGGGAGCTGTTTTTT.

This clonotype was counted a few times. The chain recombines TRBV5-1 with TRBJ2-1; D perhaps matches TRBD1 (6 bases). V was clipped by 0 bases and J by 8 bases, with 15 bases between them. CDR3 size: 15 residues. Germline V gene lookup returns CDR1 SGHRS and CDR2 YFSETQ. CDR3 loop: CASSLGGDISHEQFF. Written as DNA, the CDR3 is TGCGCCAGCAGCTTGGGAGGGGACATTTCCCATGAGCAGTTCTTC.

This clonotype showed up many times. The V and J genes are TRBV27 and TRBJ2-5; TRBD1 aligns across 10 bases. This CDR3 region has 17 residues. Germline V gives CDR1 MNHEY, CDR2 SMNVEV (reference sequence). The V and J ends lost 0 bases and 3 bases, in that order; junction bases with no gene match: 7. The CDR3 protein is CASSLSIGGTGEETQYF. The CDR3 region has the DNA TGTGCCAGCAGTTTATCGATTGGAGGGACAGGGGAAGAGACCCAGTACTTC.

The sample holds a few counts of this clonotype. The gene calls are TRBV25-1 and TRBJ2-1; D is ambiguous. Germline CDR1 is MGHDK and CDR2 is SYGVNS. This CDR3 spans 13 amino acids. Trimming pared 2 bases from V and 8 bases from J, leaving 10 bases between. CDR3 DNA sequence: TGTGCCAGCAGTGAAGCTGGTGACGATGAGCAGTTCTTC. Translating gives CASSEAGDDEQFF.

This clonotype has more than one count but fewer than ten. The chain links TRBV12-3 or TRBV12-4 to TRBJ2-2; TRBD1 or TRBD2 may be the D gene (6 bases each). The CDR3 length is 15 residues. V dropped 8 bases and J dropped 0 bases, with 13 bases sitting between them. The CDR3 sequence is CASGPGGANTGELFF. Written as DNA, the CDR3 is TGTGCCAGCGGGCCCGGGGGCGCGAACACCGGGGAGCTGTTTTTT.

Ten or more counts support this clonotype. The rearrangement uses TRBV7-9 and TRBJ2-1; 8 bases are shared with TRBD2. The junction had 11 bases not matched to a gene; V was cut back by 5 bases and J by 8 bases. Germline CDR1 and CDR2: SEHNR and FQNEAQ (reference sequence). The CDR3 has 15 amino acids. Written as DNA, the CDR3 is TGTGCCAGCAGCAAAATAGCGGGGTCACTTGATGAGCAGTTCTTC. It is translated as CASSKIAGSLDEQFF.

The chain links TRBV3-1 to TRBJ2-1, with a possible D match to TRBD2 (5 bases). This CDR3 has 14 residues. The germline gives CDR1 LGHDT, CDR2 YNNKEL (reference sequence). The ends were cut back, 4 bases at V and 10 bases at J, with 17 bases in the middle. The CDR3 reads CASSPKGSTGEQFF. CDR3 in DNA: TGTGCCAGCAGCCCCAAGGGCTCCACGGGGGAGCAGTTCTTC.

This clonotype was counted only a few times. Written as DNA, the CDR3 is TGTGCCAGCAGCCCGGGACAGGGAAACTACGAGCAGTACTTC. Amino acids: CASSPGQGNYEQYF. The rearrangement links TRBV7-9 to TRBJ2-7; 9 nucleotides match TRBD1. CDR3 length: 14 residues. Germline V gives CDR1 SEHNR, CDR2 FQNEAQ (reference sequence). J was trimmed by 3 bases and V by 5 bases; bases with no gene match: 5.

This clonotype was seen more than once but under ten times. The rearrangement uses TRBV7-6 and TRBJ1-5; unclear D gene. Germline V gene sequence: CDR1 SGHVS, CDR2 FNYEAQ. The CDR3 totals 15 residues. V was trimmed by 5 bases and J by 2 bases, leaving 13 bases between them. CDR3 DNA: TGTGCCAGCAGCGCGGCGGGAGGCCGCAATCAGCCCCAGCATTTT. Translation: CASSAAGGRNQPQHF.

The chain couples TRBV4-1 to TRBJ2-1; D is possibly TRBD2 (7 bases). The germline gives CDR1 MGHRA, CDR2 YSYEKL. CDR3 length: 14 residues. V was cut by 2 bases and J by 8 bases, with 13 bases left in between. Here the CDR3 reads CASSQLGGRDEQFF. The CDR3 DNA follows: TGCGCCAGCAGCCAATTGGGGGGGCGAGATGAGCAGTTCTTC.